This entry is about one T cell receptor beta chain. This record belongs to a study of blood T cell repertoires in COVID-19. About the study: Samples of COVID-19 (acute and convalescent) were obtained from the United States, Italy and Spain. PBMCs, B-cell-depleted T cells, or T cells were the source of the cDNA or gDNA that made up the material.

Per the germline V gene, CDR1 is SGHRS and CDR2 is YFSETQ. J lost 1 base, V lost 4 bases, and 6 bases had no gene match. This CDR3 is built from 15 residues. Individuals drawn from 20 to 30 US areas were about 18 to 95 years old. The repertoire was sequenced with immunoSEQ multiplex PCR; TCRdb's copy has only in-frame clones and lacks some. The table lists a few hundred thousand clones, approximately 85% of them singletons. This receptor was obtained from a woman in her thirties who had recovered from COVID-19. Sequencing was performed on PBMCs or T cells enriched from blood (not recorded which). This sequence joins TRBV5-1 and TRBJ1-1, with TRBD1 matching 8 bases. CDR3 residues: CASSPTGVGNTEAFF. In nucleotides, the CDR3 is TGCGCCAGCAGCCCGACAGGGGTGGGGAACACTGAAGCTTTCTTT.